The rows below give T cell receptor beta chains drawn from one sample of a study of CD8+ T cells in alopecia areata. Method: immunoSEQ multiplex PCR; TCRdb's copy keeps in-frame clones and lacks some. The table has about 160,000 clones, 45% to 60% seen once; the top ten hold approximately 6.8%. Sequencing was performed on CD4+ T cells sorted from blood. The receptors originated from a human donor with alopecia areata. Both conserved end residues are part of each CDR3. Each record gives: D gene, J gene, clone size, V gene, CDR3 DNA, CDR3 protein. The D gene is left open where the match is weak. Size is stated for part of the rows, as once, few or many counts, or as a class when the clone is expanded.

d_gene: NA
j_gene: TRBJ2-5
abundance: few
v_gene: TRBV5-4
CDR3nt: TGTGCCAGCAGCTTGACAGATCTGCAAGAGACCCAGTACTTC
CDR3aa: CASSLTDLQETQYF

d_gene: NA
j_gene: TRBJ1-2
abundance: few
v_gene: TRBV5-1
CDR3nt: TGCGCCAGCAGCTTGGGGTCAGCGGGGAGCGGCTACACCTTC
CDR3aa: CASSLGSAGSGYTF

d_gene: NA
j_gene: TRBJ1-4
abundance: NA
v_gene: TRBV13
CDR3nt: TGTGCCAGCAGCCAGGACAGTGAATTAAAAAAACTGTTTTTT
CDR3aa: CASSQDSELKKLFF

d_gene: NA
j_gene: TRBJ2-2
abundance: NA
v_gene: TRBV4-1
CDR3nt: TGCGCCAGCAGCCAAGGGAACTCACTCACCGGGGAGCTGTTTTTT
CDR3aa: CASSQGNSLTGELFF

d_gene: TRBD1
j_gene: TRBJ2-7
abundance: few
v_gene: TRBV5-1
CDR3nt: TGCGCCAGCAGACGTTCACAGGGGGCCTACTACGAGCAGTACTTC
CDR3aa: CASRRSQGAYYEQYF

d_gene: NA
j_gene: TRBJ2-7
abundance: NA
v_gene: TRBV13
CDR3nt: TGTGCCAGCAGCTTACTGGGAGCCTACGAGCAGTACTTC
CDR3aa: CASSLLGAYEQYF

d_gene: NA
j_gene: TRBJ2-2
abundance: NA
v_gene: TRBV5-1
CDR3nt: TGCGCCAGCAGCTTTCAGGGTGGCACCGGGGAGCTGTTTTTT
CDR3aa: CASSFQGGTGELFF

d_gene: NA
j_gene: TRBJ2-5
abundance: once
v_gene: TRBV5-1
CDR3nt: TGCGCCAGCAGCTCCACAGGGCTCCAAGAGACCCAGTACTTC
CDR3aa: CASSSTGLQETQYF

d_gene: NA
j_gene: TRBJ2-3
abundance: NA
v_gene: TRBV10-3
CDR3nt: TGTGCCATCAGTGAGCGGGAGAACACAGATACGCAGTATTTT
CDR3aa: CAISERENTDTQYF

d_gene: NA
j_gene: TRBJ1-2
abundance: NA
v_gene: TRBV5-6
CDR3nt: TGTGCGAGCACCAAAACAGAGAACTATGGCTACACCTTC
CDR3aa: CASTKTENYGYTF

d_gene: TRBD1
j_gene: TRBJ2-7
abundance: NA
v_gene: TRBV5-4
CDR3nt: TGTGCCAGCAGCTTGGGCCCCCGGGACAGGGTCTACGAGCAGTACTTC
CDR3aa: CASSLGPRDRVYEQYF

d_gene: NA
j_gene: TRBJ2-5
abundance: NA
v_gene: TRBV14
CDR3nt: TGTGCCAGCAGCCATGTCCCCCCGGAGACCCAGTACTTC
CDR3aa: CASSHVPPETQYF

d_gene: TRBD2
j_gene: TRBJ2-7
abundance: NA
v_gene: TRBV7-3
CDR3nt: TGTGCCAGCAGCCGATCCGGGACTAGCTACGAGCAGTACTTC
CDR3aa: CASSRSGTSYEQYF

d_gene: NA
j_gene: TRBJ2-7
abundance: NA
v_gene: TRBV29-1
CDR3nt: TGCAGCGTGCTAAGGGATACCTACGAGCAGTACTTC
CDR3aa: CSVLRDTYEQYF

d_gene: NA
j_gene: TRBJ2-7
abundance: NA
v_gene: TRBV29-1
CDR3nt: TGCAGCGTCAAGGAGGGGGAGCGCGAGCAGTACTTC
CDR3aa: CSVKEGEREQYF

d_gene: NA
j_gene: TRBJ2-5
abundance: NA
v_gene: TRBV5-1
CDR3nt: TGCGCCAGCAGCTTCGGACAGCAAGAGACCCAGTACTTC
CDR3aa: CASSFGQQETQYF

d_gene: NA
j_gene: TRBJ2-7
abundance: NA
v_gene: TRBV5-1
CDR3nt: TGCGCCAGCAGCTTGGAGACGGGTTCACAGTACTTC
CDR3aa: CASSLETGSQYF

d_gene: TRBD1
j_gene: TRBJ2-3
abundance: NA
v_gene: TRBV28
CDR3nt: TGTGCCAGCAAGCAGACAGGGCACACAGATACGCAGTATTTT
CDR3aa: CASKQTGHTDTQYF

d_gene: NA
j_gene: TRBJ2-7
abundance: few
v_gene: TRBV5-1
CDR3nt: TGCGCCAGCAGCGGGGAAGGGCTAGACGAGCAGTACTTC
CDR3aa: CASSGEGLDEQYF

d_gene: TRBD1
j_gene: TRBJ2-7
abundance: NA
v_gene: TRBV18
CDR3nt: TGTGCCAGCTCACCCTCGGGACAGGGGTCCGAGCAGTACTTC
CDR3aa: CASSPSGQGSEQYF

d_gene: NA
j_gene: TRBJ2-3
abundance: few
v_gene: TRBV18
CDR3nt: TGTGCCAGCTCACCACCATTAGCGAGCACAGATACGCAGTATTTT
CDR3aa: CASSPPLASTDTQYF

d_gene: NA
j_gene: TRBJ2-2
abundance: NA
v_gene: TRBV5-6
CDR3nt: TGTGCCAGCAGCTTGGTGGGTTTCACCGGGGAGCTGTTTTTT
CDR3aa: CASSLVGFTGELFF

d_gene: NA
j_gene: TRBJ1-5
abundance: NA
v_gene: TRBV7-2
CDR3nt: TGTGCCAGCAGCTTAGCGGGACAGCCCCAGCATTTT
CDR3aa: CASSLAGQPQHF

d_gene: NA
j_gene: TRBJ1-2
abundance: NA
v_gene: TRBV14
CDR3nt: TGTGCTGGCAGCCAAGTACCCGGACAAAACTATGGCTACACCTTC
CDR3aa: CAGSQVPGQNYGYTF

d_gene: TRBD1
j_gene: TRBJ1-5
abundance: once
v_gene: TRBV29-1
CDR3nt: TGCAGCGTTGAAGAGGGGACAGGGGGTCAGCCCCAGCATTTT
CDR3aa: CSVEEGTGGQPQHF

d_gene: NA
j_gene: TRBJ2-7
abundance: NA
v_gene: TRBV29-1
CDR3nt: TGCAGCGTTGAAGGGATCGACGGAGACGAGCAGTACTTC
CDR3aa: CSVEGIDGDEQYF

d_gene: NA
j_gene: TRBJ2-5
abundance: NA
v_gene: TRBV7-3
CDR3nt: TGTGCCAGCAGCTTAGGACCGGAGGGCGAGACCCAGTACTTC
CDR3aa: CASSLGPEGETQYF

d_gene: NA
j_gene: TRBJ2-7
abundance: few
v_gene: TRBV29-1
CDR3nt: TGCAGCGTTGGAGCAGGGGTTGAGTGGTACGAGCAGTACTTC
CDR3aa: CSVGAGVEWYEQYF

d_gene: NA
j_gene: TRBJ2-7
abundance: once
v_gene: TRBV30
CDR3nt: TGTGCCTGGAGTGTATTGAGGGGCTACGAGCAGTACTTC
CDR3aa: CAWSVLRGYEQYF

d_gene: TRBD1
j_gene: TRBJ2-1
abundance: NA
v_gene: TRBV9
CDR3nt: TGTGCCAGCAGCAAAGGACAGGGGAGACACAATGAGCAGTTCTTC
CDR3aa: CASSKGQGRHNEQFF

d_gene: NA
j_gene: TRBJ1-1
abundance: NA
v_gene: TRBV7-9
CDR3nt: TGTGCCAGCAGCCTCGAAGCCCCGAACACTGAAGCTTTCTTT
CDR3aa: CASSLEAPNTEAFF

d_gene: NA
j_gene: TRBJ1-2
abundance: once
v_gene: TRBV2
CDR3nt: TGTGCCAGCAGTGTTACGGACTATGGCTACACCTTC
CDR3aa: CASSVTDYGYTF

d_gene: TRBD1
j_gene: TRBJ2-5
abundance: NA
v_gene: TRBV5-1
CDR3nt: TGCGCCAGCAGCTTGGGGGGACAGGGCCAAGAGACCCAGTACTTC
CDR3aa: CASSLGGQGQETQYF

d_gene: NA
j_gene: TRBJ2-7
abundance: NA
v_gene: TRBV27
CDR3nt: TGTGCCAGCAGTTTGAGCGGTGGTTGGGAGCAGTACTTC
CDR3aa: CASSLSGGWEQYF

d_gene: NA
j_gene: TRBJ1-2
abundance: few
v_gene: TRBV18
CDR3nt: TGTGCCAGCTCACCGGACAGCGTCTATGGCTACACCTTC
CDR3aa: CASSPDSVYGYTF

d_gene: TRBD1
j_gene: TRBJ2-3
abundance: NA
v_gene: TRBV30
CDR3nt: TGTGCCTGGAGTATCCAGGGGGCCACAGATACGCAGTATTTT
CDR3aa: CAWSIQGATDTQYF

d_gene: NA
j_gene: TRBJ2-7
abundance: NA
v_gene: TRBV5-1
CDR3nt: TGCGCCAGCAGCCCCTCGCAGGGAGGACGCGAGCAGTACTTC
CDR3aa: CASSPSQGGREQYF

d_gene: TRBD2
j_gene: TRBJ2-7
abundance: few
v_gene: TRBV7-2
CDR3nt: TGTGCCAGCAGCTCTCTAACTAGCGGTTCTCCCTACGAGCAGTACTTC
CDR3aa: CASSSLTSGSPYEQYF

d_gene: TRBD1
j_gene: TRBJ2-1
abundance: once
v_gene: TRBV2
CDR3nt: TGTGCCAGCAGTGAACTCCCAGGGGGCTGGAATGAGCAGTTCTTC
CDR3aa: CASSELPGGWNEQFF

d_gene: TRBD1
j_gene: TRBJ2-4
abundance: NA
v_gene: TRBV28
CDR3nt: TGTGCCAGCAACCCCGGGACAGTAGCCAAAAACATTCAGTACTTC
CDR3aa: CASNPGTVAKNIQYF

d_gene: NA
j_gene: TRBJ1-1
abundance: few
v_gene: TRBV13
CDR3nt: TGTGCCAGCAGAGAGGCCACTGAAGCTTTCTTT
CDR3aa: CASREATEAFF

d_gene: TRBD1
j_gene: TRBJ1-4
abundance: NA
v_gene: TRBV6-1
CDR3nt: TGTGCCAGCGGGGGACAGTCAACTAATGAAAAACTGTTTTTT
CDR3aa: CASGGQSTNEKLFF

d_gene: NA
j_gene: TRBJ1-2
abundance: NA
v_gene: TRBV7-8
CDR3nt: TGTGCCAGCAGCCTAGTCCAGGGTTACTATGGCTACACCTTC
CDR3aa: CASSLVQGYYGYTF

d_gene: NA
j_gene: TRBJ2-5
abundance: NA
v_gene: TRBV5-1
CDR3nt: TGCGCCAGCAGTCCCGGGACCCGTGGAGAGACCCAGTACTTC
CDR3aa: CASSPGTRGETQYF

d_gene: TRBD1
j_gene: TRBJ2-5
abundance: NA
v_gene: TRBV28
CDR3nt: TGTGCCAGCAGTCCGCCAAACAGGGGGTTCATGGACTTC
CDR3aa: CASSPPNRGFMDF

d_gene: NA
j_gene: TRBJ1-1
abundance: few
v_gene: TRBV28
CDR3nt: TGTGCCAGCAGTTTGGGGTACACGAACACTGAAGCTTTCTTT
CDR3aa: CASSLGYTNTEAFF

d_gene: NA
j_gene: TRBJ2-1
abundance: NA
v_gene: TRBV18
CDR3nt: TGTGCCAGCTCTCAACAGGAGGGGAGCTCCTACAATGAGCAGTTCTTC
CDR3aa: CASSQQEGSSYNEQFF

d_gene: TRBD1
j_gene: TRBJ2-4
abundance: few
v_gene: TRBV5-1
CDR3nt: TGCGCCAGCAGCTTGGCCAGGGGGAGCTACGACATTCAGTACTTC
CDR3aa: CASSLARGSYDIQYF

d_gene: NA
j_gene: TRBJ2-5
abundance: few
v_gene: TRBV29-1
CDR3nt: TGCAGCGTAGGGACGCAGGGGGAGACCCAGTACTTC
CDR3aa: CSVGTQGETQYF

d_gene: NA
j_gene: TRBJ2-1
abundance: NA
v_gene: TRBV19
CDR3nt: TGTGCCAGTCGATCAAGCCGCCCCTTGAGCTCCTACAATGAGCAGTTCTTC
CDR3aa: CASRSSRPLSSYNEQFF

d_gene: TRBD2
j_gene: TRBJ2-3
abundance: few
v_gene: TRBV7-2
CDR3nt: TGTGCCAGCAGCGGAGGGACTAGGGGCGATACGCAGTATTTT
CDR3aa: CASSGGTRGDTQYF

d_gene: TRBD2
j_gene: TRBJ2-1
abundance: few
v_gene: TRBV15
CDR3nt: TGTGCCACCAGCAATGGGCGGGAGTCCGCGCGTGAGCAGTTCTTC
CDR3aa: CATSNGRESAREQFF

d_gene: NA
j_gene: TRBJ2-7
abundance: NA
v_gene: TRBV29-1
CDR3nt: TGCAGCGTGGCAGGGTCCCCGAACTACGAGCAGTACTTC
CDR3aa: CSVAGSPNYEQYF

d_gene: NA
j_gene: TRBJ1-5
abundance: few
v_gene: TRBV28
CDR3nt: TGTGCCAGCAGCAGAGGGGTTACGGCCAATCAGCCCCAGCATTTT
CDR3aa: CASSRGVTANQPQHF

d_gene: NA
j_gene: TRBJ2-1
abundance: few
v_gene: TRBV5-1
CDR3nt: TGCGCCAGCAGCTTGGTAGGAGATTCCAATGAGCAGTTCTTC
CDR3aa: CASSLVGDSNEQFF

d_gene: TRBD2
j_gene: TRBJ2-1
abundance: NA
v_gene: TRBV7-3
CDR3nt: TGTGCCAGCAGCTTATCGGGTAGCGGGAGGGACTATGAGCAGTTCTTC
CDR3aa: CASSLSGSGRDYEQFF

d_gene: NA
j_gene: TRBJ1-1
abundance: NA
v_gene: TRBV4-1
CDR3nt: TGCGCCAGCAGTCTCGGGGAGGGAACTGAAGCTTTCTTT
CDR3aa: CASSLGEGTEAFF

d_gene: NA
j_gene: TRBJ2-5
abundance: NA
v_gene: TRBV27
CDR3nt: TGTGCCAGCAGTTTAAGTTGGCTGCCGGGAGAGACCCAGTACTTC
CDR3aa: CASSLSWLPGETQYF